These 20 T cell receptor beta chains were sequenced from one sample in a study of early T cells in non-severe SARS-CoV-2 infection. Via MiXCR, TCRdb re-called the 5' RACE reads, giving one row per CDR3 protein. Here the sample spans tens of thousands of distinct CDR3 sequences, 9.5% to 13% being singletons. Sequences were obtained from whole blood. These receptors were obtained from an adult who was a healthcare worker with PCR-confirmed SARS-CoV-2 infection or an uninfected control (not recorded which).

This clonotype has only a few counts. The chain has TRBV6-5 and TRBJ2-7; D unclear. This CDR3 contains 13 residues. Trimming left V 2 bases short and J 1 base short, with 6 bases between. Germline lookup yields CDR1 MNHEY and CDR2 SVGAGI. CDR3 residues: CASSYGVSYEQYF. The CDR3 nucleotides are TGTGCCAGCAGTTACGGGGTATCCTACGAGCAGTACTTC.

The chain's CDR3 is CASSLVLEAFF. The CDR3 nucleotides are TGTGCCAGCAGCTTAGTGCTTGAAGCTTTCTTT. This chain uses TRBV7-2 with TRBJ1-1, with unresolved D. Trimming shortened V by 1 base and J by 7 bases, and 4 bases separated the two germline ends. This CDR3 region has 11 residues. From germline, CDR1 is SGHTA and CDR2 FQGNSA.

This clonotype appeared many times. This sequence joins TRBV29-1 and TRBJ1-3, with D unclear. This CDR3 has 13 residues. Between the trimmed V and J ends, which lost 7 bases and 1 base, there was a span of 11 bases. Germline CDR1 SQVTM, CDR2 ANQGSEA. The CDR3 nucleotides read TGCAGCGCACGCCGGGGATCTGGAAACACCATATATTTT. This translates into CSARRGSGNTIYF.

The chain carries TRBV5-6 and TRBJ2-1; D is uncertain. Germline V gene data show CDR1 as SGHDT and CDR2 as YYEEEE. The CDR3 consists of 13 residues. V lost 0 bases to trimming and J lost 9 bases, with 10 bases between them. CDR3 loop: CASSLGTHFEQFF. The CDR3 coding sequence is TGTGCCAGCAGCTTGGGGACCCATTTTGAGCAGTTCTTC.

J is TRBJ2-7 and V is TRBV14, with D hard to call. V was clipped by 0 bases and J by 4 bases, with 7 bases between them. Germline loops: CDR1 SGHDN, CDR2 FVKESK. The CDR3 has 13 amino acids. In DNA, the CDR3 is TGTGCCAGCAGCCAAGATTTGAGTTACGAGCAGTACTTC. Residues: CASSQDLSYEQYF.

This clonotype came up many times. This chain uses TRBV4-1 with TRBJ2-1; weak D call: TRBD1 (6 bases). The CDR3 loop spans 15 amino acids. CDR1 and CDR2 (germline): MGHRA, YSYEKL. V was cut by 4 bases and J by 8 bases, with 18 bases left in between. The CDR3 spells CASSPSRVQGDEQFF. The DNA of the CDR3 is TGCGCCAGCAGCCCAAGTCGAGTACAGGGCGATGAGCAGTTCTTC.

In its sample, this clonotype was seen a few times. This chain's CDR3 is CSVQGEGYNEQFF. Here the CDR3 DNA reads TGCAGCGTACAGGGAGAGGGGTACAATGAGCAGTTCTTC. This rearrangement joins TRBV29-1 to TRBJ2-1, with a possible D match to TRBD1 (6 bases). Germline-derived CDR1 and CDR2 are SQVTM and ANQGSEA. The CDR3 loop spans 13 amino acids. Trimming removed 6 bases at V and 4 bases at J, with 13 bases between.

The CDR3 loop reads CASSLAGALSTDTQYF. In DNA, the CDR3 is TGTGCCAGCAGCTTGGCGGGGGCACTCAGCACAGATACGCAGTATTTT. The V gene is TRBV5-4, the J gene TRBJ2-3, with D tentatively TRBD1 or TRBD2 (6 bases each). Trimming pared 0 bases from V and 0 bases from J, leaving 11 bases between. The germline gives CDR1 SGHNT, CDR2 YYREEE (reference sequence). This CDR3 comprises 16 residues.

This clonotype came up many times. CDR3 DNA: TGCAGTGCTAGAGTAGATACCGCCGAGCAGTACTTC. Protein: CSARVDTAEQYF. The V call is TRBV20-1, the J call TRBJ2-7, with no clear D. The CDR3 loop spans 12 amino acids. Germline CDR1 is DFQATT and CDR2 is SNEGSKA (reference sequence). Trimming cost V 1 base and J 6 bases, with 10 bases left between them.

The chain uses TRBV9 and TRBJ2-2; TRBD2 aligns across 13 bases. The CDR3 has 15 amino acids. The J segment lost 5 bases and the V segment lost 3 bases, leaving 1 base of the junction unmatched. Germline CDR1 and CDR2: SGDLS and YYNGEE. CDR3 region: CASSGTSGSTGELFF. The CDR3 bases are TGTGCCAGCAGCGGGACTAGCGGGAGTACCGGGGAGCTGTTTTTT.

This clonotype was seen repeatedly, ten times or more. This chain links TRBV11-2 with TRBJ2-7, with 9 nucleotides matching TRBD2. The V segment lost 1 base and the J segment 2 bases; nucleotides outside the gene matches: 9. The length of the CDR3 is 17 residues. Germline V lookup: CDR1 SGHAT, CDR2 FQNNGV. The CDR3 nucleotides are TGTGCCAGCAGCTTAGGTACCCTTGCGGGAGGGCCCTACGAGCAGTACTTC. Residues: CASSLGTLAGGPYEQYF.

The chain couples TRBV5-7 to TRBJ2-3, with 7 nucleotides matching TRBD2. Being an ORF, TRBV5-7 has a function that is uncertain. CDR3 length equals 17 residues. V lost 4 bases, J lost 2 bases, and 13 bases stayed unmatched. The CDR3: CASSQFASGETTDTQYF. CDR3 sequence (DNA): TGTGCCAGCAGCCAATTCGCGAGCGGGGAAACCACAGATACGCAGTATTTT.

V is TRBV7-9 and J is TRBJ2-3; 15 positions match TRBD2. Germline V gene sequence: CDR1 SEHNR, CDR2 FQNEAQ (reference sequence). The CDR3 extends over 15 amino acids. The ends lost 6 bases at V and 9 bases at J; junction bases unmatched: 7. In DNA, the CDR3 is TGTGCCAGCAGTCGGACTAGCGGGAGGGCCAAGACGCAGTATTTT. It specifies CASSRTSGRAKTQYF.

This clonotype was recorded a few times. The chain uses TRBV7-2 and TRBJ1-4; unclear D gene. Germline V lookup: CDR1 SGHTA, CDR2 FQGNSA. This CDR3 contains 16 residues. V was clipped by 2 bases and J by 5 bases, with 15 bases between them. CDR3 sequence reads: CASSLTSEGRNEKLFF. The CDR3 region has the DNA TGTGCCAGCAGCTTAACGAGCGAAGGAAGAAATGAAAAACTGTTTTTT. The full variable domain, completed using reference TRBV7-2 and TRBJ1-4, is GAGVSQSPSNKVTEKGKDVELRCDPISGHTALYWYRQSLGQGLEFLIYFQGNSAPDKSGLPSDRFSAERTGGSVSTLTIQRTQQEDSAVYLCASSLTSEGRNEKLFFGSGTQLSVL.

This clonotype was recorded a few times. This rearrangement joins TRBV3-1 to TRBJ2-2; D gene ambiguous. V was trimmed by 1 base and J by 2 bases, leaving 5 bases between them. CDR1 is LGHDT and CDR2 is YNNKEL in the germline V gene (reference sequence). This CDR3 is built from 14 residues. CDR3 region: CASSQVPNTGELFF. CDR3 bases: TGTGCCAGCAGCCAAGTTCCTAACACCGGGGAGCTGTTTTTT.

This chain uses TRBV29-1 with TRBJ2-1; D is possibly TRBD2 (5 bases). V lost 6 bases and J 4 bases, leaving 10 bases between the germline ends. The length of the CDR3 is 12 residues. Germline CDR1 SQVTM, CDR2 ANQGSEA. The CDR3 bases are TGCAGCGTGGGCCGGGGTTACAATGAGCAGTTCTTC. Translation gives CSVGRGYNEQFF.

This clonotype was observed at least ten times. The chain uses TRBV12-5 and TRBJ2-1; D is undetermined. The CDR3 extends over 12 amino acids. V lost 3 bases and J lost 12, with 12 bases in between. In germline, CDR1 is LGHNT, CDR2 FRNRAP. CDR3 sequence: CASGFTPVGQFF. Written as DNA, the CDR3 is TGTGCTAGTGGTTTTACCCCGGTGGGGCAGTTCTTC. The variable domain in full, completed from reference TRBV12-5 and TRBJ2-1, reads DARVTQTPRHKVTEMGQEVTMRCQPILGHNTVFWYRQTMMQGLELLAYFRNRAPLDDSGMPKDRFSAEMPDATLATLKIQPSEPRDSAVYFCASGFTPVGQFFGPGTRLTVL.

A few counts support this clonotype. The chain combines TRBV7-9 with TRBJ1-2; D may be TRBD1 (6 bases). The germline gives CDR1 SEHNR, CDR2 FQNEAQ (reference sequence). CDR3 length: 13 residues. The ends were cut back, 2 bases at V and 6 bases at J, with 10 bases in the middle. Here the CDR3 reads CASSLNRDNGYTF. CDR3 nucleotide sequence: TGTGCCAGCAGCTTAAACAGGGATAATGGCTACACCTTC.

This CDR3 reads CASSPDRARSYEQYF. CDR3 nucleotide sequence: TGCGCCAGCAGCCCCGACAGGGCTCGCTCCTACGAGCAGTACTTC. The chain has TRBV4-1 and TRBJ2-7; 7 bases agree with TRBD1. J lost 0 bases, V lost 4 bases, and 6 bases had no gene match. This CDR3 region has 15 residues. Germline V gives CDR1 MGHRA, CDR2 YSYEKL.

This clonotype was recorded many times. The chain employs TRBV29-1 and TRBJ1-1; D not certain. V lost 5 bases and J lost 0, with 7 bases in between. The CDR3 sequence is 12 residues long. Germline-derived CDR1 and CDR2 are SQVTM and ANQGSEA. This CDR3 is CSVTVMNTEAFF. CDR3 bases: TGCAGCGTTACGGTTATGAACACTGAAGCTTTCTTT.